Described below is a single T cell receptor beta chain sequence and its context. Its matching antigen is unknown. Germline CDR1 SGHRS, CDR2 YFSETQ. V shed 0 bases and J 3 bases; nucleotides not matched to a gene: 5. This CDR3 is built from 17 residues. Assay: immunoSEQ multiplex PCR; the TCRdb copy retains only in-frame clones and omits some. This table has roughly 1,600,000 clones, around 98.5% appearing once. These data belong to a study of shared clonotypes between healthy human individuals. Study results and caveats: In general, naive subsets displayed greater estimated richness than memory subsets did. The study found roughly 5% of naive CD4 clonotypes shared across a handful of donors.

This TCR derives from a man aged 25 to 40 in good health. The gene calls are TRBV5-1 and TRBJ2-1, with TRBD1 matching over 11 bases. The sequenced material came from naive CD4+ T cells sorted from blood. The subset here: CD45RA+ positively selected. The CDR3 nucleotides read TGCGCCAGCAGCTTGGATTTAGGGACAGGGGGCTACAATGAGCAGTTCTTC. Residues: CASSLDLGTGGYNEQFF.